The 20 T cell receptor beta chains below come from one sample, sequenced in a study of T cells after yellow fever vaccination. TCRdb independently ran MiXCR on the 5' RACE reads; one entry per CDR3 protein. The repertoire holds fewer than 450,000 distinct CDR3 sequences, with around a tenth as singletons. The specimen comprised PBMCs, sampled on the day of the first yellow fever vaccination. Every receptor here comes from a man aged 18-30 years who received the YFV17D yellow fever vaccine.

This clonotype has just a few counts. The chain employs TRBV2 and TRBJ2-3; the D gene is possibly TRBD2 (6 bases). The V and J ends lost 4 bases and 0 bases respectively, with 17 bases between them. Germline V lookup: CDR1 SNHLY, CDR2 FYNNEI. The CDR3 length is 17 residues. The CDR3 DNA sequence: TGTGCCAGCAGTGGGGGAGGAGAGGAGACTAGCACAGATACGCAGTATTTT. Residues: CASSGGGEETSTDTQYF.

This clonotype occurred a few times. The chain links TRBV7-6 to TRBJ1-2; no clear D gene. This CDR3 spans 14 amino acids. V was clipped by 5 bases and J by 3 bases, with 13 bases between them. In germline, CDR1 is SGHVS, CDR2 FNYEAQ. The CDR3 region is CASSPAPVYYGYTF. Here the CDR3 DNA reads TGTGCCAGCAGCCCGGCTCCGGTTTACTATGGCTACACCTTC.

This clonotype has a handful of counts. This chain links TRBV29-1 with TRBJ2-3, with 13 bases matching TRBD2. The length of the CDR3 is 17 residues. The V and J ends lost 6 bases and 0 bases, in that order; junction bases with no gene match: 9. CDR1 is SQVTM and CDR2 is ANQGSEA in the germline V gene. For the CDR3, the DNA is TGCAGCGTGGGGGGACTAGCGGGGTTCTCTAGCACAGATACGCAGTATTTT. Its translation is CSVGGLAGFSSTDTQYF.

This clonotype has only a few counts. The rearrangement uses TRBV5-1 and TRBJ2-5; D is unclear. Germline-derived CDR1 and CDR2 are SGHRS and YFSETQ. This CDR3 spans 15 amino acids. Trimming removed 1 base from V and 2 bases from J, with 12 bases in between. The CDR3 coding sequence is TGCGCCAGCAGCTTGTCCTTTTCGGAGCAAGAGACCCAGTACTTC. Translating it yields CASSLSFSEQETQYF.

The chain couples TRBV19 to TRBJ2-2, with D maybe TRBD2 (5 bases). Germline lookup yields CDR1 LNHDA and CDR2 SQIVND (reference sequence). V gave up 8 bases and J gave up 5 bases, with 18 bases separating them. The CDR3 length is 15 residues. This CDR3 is CASSIGLARTGELFF. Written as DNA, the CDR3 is TGTGCCAGTTCCATCGGGCTAGCAAGGACCGGGGAGCTGTTTTTT.

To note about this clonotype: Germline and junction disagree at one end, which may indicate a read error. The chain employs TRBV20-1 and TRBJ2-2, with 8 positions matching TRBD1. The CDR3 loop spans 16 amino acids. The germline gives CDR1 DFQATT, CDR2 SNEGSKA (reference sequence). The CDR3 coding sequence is TGCTGTGCTAGAGATATCGGGACAGGCGACACCGGGGAGCTGTTTTTT. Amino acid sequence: CCARDIGTGDTGELFF.

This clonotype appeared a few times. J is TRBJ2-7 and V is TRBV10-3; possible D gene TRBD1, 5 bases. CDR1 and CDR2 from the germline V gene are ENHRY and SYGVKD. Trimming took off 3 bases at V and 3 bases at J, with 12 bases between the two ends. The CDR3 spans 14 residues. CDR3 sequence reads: CAISDVRVSYEQYF. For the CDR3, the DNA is TGTGCCATCAGTGATGTCAGGGTAAGCTACGAGCAGTACTTC.

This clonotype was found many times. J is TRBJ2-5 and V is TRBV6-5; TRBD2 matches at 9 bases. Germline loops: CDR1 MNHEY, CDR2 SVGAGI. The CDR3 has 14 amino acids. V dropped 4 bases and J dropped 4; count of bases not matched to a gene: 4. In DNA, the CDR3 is TGTGCCAGCAGTTCCGCGGGAGGGGTAGAGACCCAGTACTTC. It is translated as CASSSAGGVETQYF.

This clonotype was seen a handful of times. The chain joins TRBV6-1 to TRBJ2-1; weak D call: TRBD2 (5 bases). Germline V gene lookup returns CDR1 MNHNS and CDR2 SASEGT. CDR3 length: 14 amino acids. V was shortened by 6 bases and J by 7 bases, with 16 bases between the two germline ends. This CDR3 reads CASSAPGVPNEQFF. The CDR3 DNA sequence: TGTGCCAGCAGCGCGCCCGGGGTGCCGAATGAGCAGTTCTTC.

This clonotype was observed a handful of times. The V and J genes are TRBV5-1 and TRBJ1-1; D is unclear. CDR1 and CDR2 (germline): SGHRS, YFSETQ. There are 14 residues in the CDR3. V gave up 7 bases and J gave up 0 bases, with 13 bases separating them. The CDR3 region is CASHPLPVNTEAFF. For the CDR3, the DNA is TGCGCCAGCCACCCCTTGCCGGTGAACACTGAAGCTTTCTTT.

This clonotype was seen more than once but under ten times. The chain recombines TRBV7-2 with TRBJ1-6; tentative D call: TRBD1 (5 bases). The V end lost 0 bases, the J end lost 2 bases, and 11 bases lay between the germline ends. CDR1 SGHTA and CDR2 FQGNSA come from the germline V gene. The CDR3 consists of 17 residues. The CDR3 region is CASSLATGDAYNSPLHF. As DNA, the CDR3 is TGTGCCAGCAGCTTAGCGACGGGGGACGCCTATAATTCACCCCTCCACTTT.

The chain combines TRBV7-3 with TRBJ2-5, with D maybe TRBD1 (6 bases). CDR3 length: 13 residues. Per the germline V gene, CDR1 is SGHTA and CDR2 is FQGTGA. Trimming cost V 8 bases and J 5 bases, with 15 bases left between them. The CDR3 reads CASQQGLGETQYF. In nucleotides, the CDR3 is TGTGCCAGCCAACAGGGCTTGGGGGAGACCCAGTACTTC. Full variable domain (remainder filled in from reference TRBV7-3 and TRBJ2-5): GAGVSQTPSNKVTEKGKYVELRCDPISGHTALYWYRQSLGQGPEFLIYFQGTGAADDSGLPNDRFFAVRPEGSVSTLKIQRTERGDSAVYLCASQQGLGETQYFGPGTRLLVL.

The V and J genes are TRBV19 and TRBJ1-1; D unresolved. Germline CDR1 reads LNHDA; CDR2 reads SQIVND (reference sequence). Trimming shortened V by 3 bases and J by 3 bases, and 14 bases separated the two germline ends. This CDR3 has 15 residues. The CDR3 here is CASSIVGRLHTEAFF. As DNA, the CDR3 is TGTGCCAGTAGTATCGTAGGAAGACTACACACTGAAGCTTTCTTT.

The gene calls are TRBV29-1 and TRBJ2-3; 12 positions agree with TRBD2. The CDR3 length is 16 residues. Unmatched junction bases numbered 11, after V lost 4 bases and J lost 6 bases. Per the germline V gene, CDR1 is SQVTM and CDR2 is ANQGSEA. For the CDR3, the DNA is TGCAGCGTTGGAAATCAACTAGCGGGGGGAGGTGATACGCAGTATTTT. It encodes CSVGNQLAGGGDTQYF.

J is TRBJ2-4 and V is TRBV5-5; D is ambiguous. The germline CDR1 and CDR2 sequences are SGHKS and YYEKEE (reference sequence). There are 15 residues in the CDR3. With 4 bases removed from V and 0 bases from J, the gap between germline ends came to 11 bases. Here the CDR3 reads CASSPTAIAKNIQYF. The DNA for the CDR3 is TGTGCCAGCAGCCCTACAGCTATAGCCAAAAACATTCAGTACTTC.

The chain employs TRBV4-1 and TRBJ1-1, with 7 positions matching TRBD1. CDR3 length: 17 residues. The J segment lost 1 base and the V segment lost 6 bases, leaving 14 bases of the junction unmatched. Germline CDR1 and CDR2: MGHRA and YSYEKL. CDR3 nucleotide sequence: TGCGCCAGCAGACAACCCAGGGACAGAAAAGGGAACACTGAAGCTTTCTTT. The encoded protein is CASRQPRDRKGNTEAFF.

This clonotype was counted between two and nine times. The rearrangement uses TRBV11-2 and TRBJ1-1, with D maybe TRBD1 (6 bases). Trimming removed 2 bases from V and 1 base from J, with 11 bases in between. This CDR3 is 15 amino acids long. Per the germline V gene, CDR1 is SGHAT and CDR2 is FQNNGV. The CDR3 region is CASSLMGGTNTEAFF. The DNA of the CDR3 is TGTGCCAGCAGCTTAATGGGGGGCACGAACACTGAAGCTTTCTTT.

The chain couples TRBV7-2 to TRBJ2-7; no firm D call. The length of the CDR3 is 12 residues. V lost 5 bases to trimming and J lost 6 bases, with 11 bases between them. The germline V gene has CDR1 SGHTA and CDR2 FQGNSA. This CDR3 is CASSHSYSEQYF. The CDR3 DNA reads TGTGCCAGCAGCCATAGCTATAGCGAGCAGTACTTC.

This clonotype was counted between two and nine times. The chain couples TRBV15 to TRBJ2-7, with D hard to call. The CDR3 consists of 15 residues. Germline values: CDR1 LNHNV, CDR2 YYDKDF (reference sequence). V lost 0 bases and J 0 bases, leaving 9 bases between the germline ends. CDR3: CATSRDLESSYEQYV. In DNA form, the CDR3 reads TGTGCCACCAGCAGAGATCTGGAGAGCTCCTACGAGCAGTACGTC.

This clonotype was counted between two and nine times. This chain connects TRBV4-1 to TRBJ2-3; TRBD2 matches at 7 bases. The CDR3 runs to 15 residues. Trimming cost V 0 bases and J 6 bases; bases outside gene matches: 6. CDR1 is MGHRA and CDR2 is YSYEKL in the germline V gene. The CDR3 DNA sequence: TGCGCCAGCAGCCAAGATAGAGCTAGCGGCGATACGCAGTATTTT. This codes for CASSQDRASGDTQYF.